The TCR beta chain under discussion was sequenced for a study of cytomegalovirus exposure and HLA in healthy donors. Study conclusions and caveats: TRBV6-2, TRBV6-3 and other indistinguishable V segments were excluded. DRB1 showed the most TCR associations and HLA-C the fewest in a later analysis, as rates varied by HLA locus. Presence/absence results assume similar sequencing depth per donor, which may not hold. Common viral pathogens seemed to be connected with several of the most significant clusters, according to a later analysis.

Of note for this clone: Its antigen is undetermined.

V was trimmed by 0 bases and J by 1 base, leaving 13 bases between them. The germline gives CDR1 MGHRA, CDR2 YSYEKL. The length of the CDR3 is 17 residues. PCR primers comprised 60 Vbeta and 13 Jbeta primers. The protocol was immunoSEQ multiplex PCR, while the TCRdb copy is restricted to in-frame clones and leaves out a portion. The sample yields more than 100,000 clones, under 70% seen once. The origin of this receptor is a man aged 18 to 30 in good health and CMV-seronegative. Sequencing input: PBMCs. The chain uses TRBV4-1 and TRBJ2-1, with D possibly TRBD2 on 6 matching bases. The CDR3 DNA reads as TGCGCCAGCAGCCAAGATCTCCTAGCGCAATCCTACAATGAGCAGTTCTTC. Its translation is CASSQDLLAQSYNEQFF.